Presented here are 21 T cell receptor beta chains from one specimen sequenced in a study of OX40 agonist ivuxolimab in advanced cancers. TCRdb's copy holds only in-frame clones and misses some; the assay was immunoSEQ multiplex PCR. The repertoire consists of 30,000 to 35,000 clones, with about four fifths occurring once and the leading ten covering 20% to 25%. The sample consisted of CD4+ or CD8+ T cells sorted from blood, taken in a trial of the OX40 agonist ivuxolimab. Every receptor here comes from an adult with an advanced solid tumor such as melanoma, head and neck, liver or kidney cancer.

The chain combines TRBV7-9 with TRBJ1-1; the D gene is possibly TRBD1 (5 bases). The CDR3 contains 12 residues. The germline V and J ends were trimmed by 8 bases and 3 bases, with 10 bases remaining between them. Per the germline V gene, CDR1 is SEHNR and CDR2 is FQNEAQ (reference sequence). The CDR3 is CASGGSYTEAFF. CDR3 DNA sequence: TGTGCCAGCGGGGGGTCGTACACTGAAGCTTTCTTT.

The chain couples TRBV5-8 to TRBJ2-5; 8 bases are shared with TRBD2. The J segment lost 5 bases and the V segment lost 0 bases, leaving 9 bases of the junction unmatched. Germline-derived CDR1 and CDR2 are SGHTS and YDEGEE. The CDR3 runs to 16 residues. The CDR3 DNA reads TGTGCCAGCAGCTTGGATTTAACTAGCGGTTCCGAGACCCAGTACTTC. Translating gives CASSLDLTSGSETQYF.

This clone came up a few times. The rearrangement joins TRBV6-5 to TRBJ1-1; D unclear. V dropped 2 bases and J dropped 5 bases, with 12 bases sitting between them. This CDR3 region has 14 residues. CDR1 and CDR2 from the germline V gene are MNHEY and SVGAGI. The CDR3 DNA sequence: TGTGCCAGCAGTTACGCCTTTACGGGGACTGAAGCTTTCTTT. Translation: CASSYAFTGTEAFF.

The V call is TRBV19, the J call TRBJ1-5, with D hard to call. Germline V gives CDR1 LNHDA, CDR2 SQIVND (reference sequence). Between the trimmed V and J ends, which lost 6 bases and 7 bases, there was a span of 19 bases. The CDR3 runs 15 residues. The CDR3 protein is CASSPSWVSRQPQHF. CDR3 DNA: TGTGCCAGTAGCCCTTCATGGGTTTCTCGCCAGCCCCAGCATTTT.

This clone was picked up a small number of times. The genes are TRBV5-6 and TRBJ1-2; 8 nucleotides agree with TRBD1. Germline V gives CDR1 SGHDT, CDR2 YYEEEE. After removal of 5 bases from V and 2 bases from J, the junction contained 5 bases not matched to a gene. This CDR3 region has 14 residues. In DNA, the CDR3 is TGTGCCAGCAGTCTTGACAGGGGAAACTATGGCTACACCTTC. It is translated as CASSLDRGNYGYTF.

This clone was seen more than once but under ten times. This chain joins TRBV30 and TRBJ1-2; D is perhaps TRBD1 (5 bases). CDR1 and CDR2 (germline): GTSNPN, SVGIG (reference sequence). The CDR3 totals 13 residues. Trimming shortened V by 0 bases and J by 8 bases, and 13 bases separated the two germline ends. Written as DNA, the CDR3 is TGTGCCTGGAGTGTAAGGGGCGCCGTAGGCTACACCTTC. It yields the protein CAWSVRGAVGYTF.

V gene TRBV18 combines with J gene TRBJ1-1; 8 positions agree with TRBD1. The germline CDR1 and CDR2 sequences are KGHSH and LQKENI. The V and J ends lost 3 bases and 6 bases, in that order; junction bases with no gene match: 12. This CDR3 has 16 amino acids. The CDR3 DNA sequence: TGTGCCAGCTCACCGGTGATAGGACAGGGAAGGGCTGAAGCTTTCTTT. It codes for CASSPVIGQGRAEAFF.

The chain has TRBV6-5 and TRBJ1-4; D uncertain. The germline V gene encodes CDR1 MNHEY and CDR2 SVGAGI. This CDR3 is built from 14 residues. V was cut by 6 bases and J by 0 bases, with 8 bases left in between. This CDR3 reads CASSATATNEKLFF. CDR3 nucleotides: TGTGCCAGCAGCGCTACTGCAACTAATGAAAAACTGTTTTTT.

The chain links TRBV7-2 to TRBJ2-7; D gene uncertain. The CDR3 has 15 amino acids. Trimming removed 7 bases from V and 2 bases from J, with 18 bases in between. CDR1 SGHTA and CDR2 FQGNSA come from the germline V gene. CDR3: CASTSGPGLTYEQYF. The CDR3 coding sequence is TGTGCCAGCACCTCCGGCCCTGGCCTCACCTACGAGCAGTACTTC.

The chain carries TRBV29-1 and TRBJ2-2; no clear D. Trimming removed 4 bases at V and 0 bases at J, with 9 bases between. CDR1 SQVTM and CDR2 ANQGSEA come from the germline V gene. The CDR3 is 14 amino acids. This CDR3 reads CSVVGRSNTGELFF. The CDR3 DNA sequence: TGCAGCGTTGTAGGGCGATCGAACACCGGGGAGCTGTTTTTT.

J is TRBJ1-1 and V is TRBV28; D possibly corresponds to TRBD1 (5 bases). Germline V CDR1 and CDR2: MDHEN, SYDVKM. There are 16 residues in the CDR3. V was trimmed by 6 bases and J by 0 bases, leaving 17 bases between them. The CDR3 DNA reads TGTGCCAGCAGCGCTCCAGGGAACCCGATGAACACTGAAGCTTTCTTT. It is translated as CASSAPGNPMNTEAFF.

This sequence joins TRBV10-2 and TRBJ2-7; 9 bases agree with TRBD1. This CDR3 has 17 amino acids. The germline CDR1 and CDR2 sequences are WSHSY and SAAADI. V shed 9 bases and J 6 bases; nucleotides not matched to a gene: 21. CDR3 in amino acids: CASHTFFTSGQGSEQYF. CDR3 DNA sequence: TGCGCCAGTCACACCTTCTTTACGTCTGGACAGGGGAGCGAGCAGTACTTC.

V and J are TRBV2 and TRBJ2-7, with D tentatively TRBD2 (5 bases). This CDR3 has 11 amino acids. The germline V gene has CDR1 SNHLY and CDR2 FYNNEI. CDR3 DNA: TGTTCAAGCCGGGGTAAATACGAGCAGTACTTC. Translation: CSSRGKYEQYF.

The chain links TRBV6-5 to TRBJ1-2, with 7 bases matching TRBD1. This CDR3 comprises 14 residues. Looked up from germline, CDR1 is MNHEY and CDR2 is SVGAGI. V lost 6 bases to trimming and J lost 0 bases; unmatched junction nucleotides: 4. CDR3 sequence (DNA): TGTGCCAGCAGCAGGACAGGATCTAACTATGGCTACACCTTC. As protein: CASSRTGSNYGYTF.

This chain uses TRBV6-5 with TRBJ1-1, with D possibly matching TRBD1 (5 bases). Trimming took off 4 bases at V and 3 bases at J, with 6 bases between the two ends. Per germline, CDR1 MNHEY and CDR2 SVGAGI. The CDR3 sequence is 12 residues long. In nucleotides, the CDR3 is TGTGCCAGCAGTTGGGGGTACACTGAAGCTTTCTTT. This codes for CASSWGYTEAFF.

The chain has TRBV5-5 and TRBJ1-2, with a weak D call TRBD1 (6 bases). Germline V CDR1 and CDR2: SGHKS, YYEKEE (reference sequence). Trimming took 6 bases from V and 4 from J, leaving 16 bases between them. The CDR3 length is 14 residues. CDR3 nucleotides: TGTGCCAGCAACGTGGACAGTCGTGTCTATGGCTACACCTTC. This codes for CASNVDSRVYGYTF. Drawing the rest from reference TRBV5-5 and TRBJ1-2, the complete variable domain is DAGVTQSPTHLIKTRGQQVTLRCSPISGHKSVSWYQQVLGQGPQFIFQYYEKEERGRGNFPDRFSARQFPNYSSELNVNALLLGDSALYLCASNVDSRVYGYTFGSGTRLTVV.

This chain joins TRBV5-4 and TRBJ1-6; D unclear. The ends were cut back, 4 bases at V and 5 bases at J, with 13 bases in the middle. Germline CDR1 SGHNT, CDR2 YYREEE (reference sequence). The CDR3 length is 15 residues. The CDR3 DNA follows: TGTGCCAGCAGCCCCGGCGGCGGAGATAATTCACCCCTCCACTTT. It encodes CASSPGGGDNSPLHF.

CDR3 sequence (DNA): TGTGCCAGCAGCCGACCGTCTAGATGGGATGAGCAGTTCTTC. It encodes CASSRPSRWDEQFF. This chain connects TRBV5-4 to TRBJ2-1; D gene ambiguous. The CDR3 has 14 amino acids. V was pared by 4 bases and J by 8 bases, with 16 bases between. Germline V gene data show CDR1 as SGHNT and CDR2 as YYREEE (reference sequence).

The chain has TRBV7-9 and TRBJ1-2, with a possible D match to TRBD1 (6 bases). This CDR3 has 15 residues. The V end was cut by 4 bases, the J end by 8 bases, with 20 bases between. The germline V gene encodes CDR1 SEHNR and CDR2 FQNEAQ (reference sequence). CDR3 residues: CASSSADRTMGGYTF. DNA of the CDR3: TGTGCCAGCAGCTCCGCTGACAGGACCATGGGAGGCTACACCTTC.

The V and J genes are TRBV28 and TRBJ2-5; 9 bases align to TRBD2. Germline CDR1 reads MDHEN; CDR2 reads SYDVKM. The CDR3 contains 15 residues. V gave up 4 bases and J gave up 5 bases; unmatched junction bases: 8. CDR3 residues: CASSSRLAGVETQYF. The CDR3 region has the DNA TGTGCCAGCAGTTCACGGTTAGCGGGGGTGGAGACCCAGTACTTC.

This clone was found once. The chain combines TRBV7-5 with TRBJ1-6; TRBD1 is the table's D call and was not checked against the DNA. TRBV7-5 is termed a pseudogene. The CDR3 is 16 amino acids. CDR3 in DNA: TGTGCCAGAAGCTTGACGGTAAGGACAGCGGCTTCACCCCTCCACTTT. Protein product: CARSLTVRTAASPLHF.